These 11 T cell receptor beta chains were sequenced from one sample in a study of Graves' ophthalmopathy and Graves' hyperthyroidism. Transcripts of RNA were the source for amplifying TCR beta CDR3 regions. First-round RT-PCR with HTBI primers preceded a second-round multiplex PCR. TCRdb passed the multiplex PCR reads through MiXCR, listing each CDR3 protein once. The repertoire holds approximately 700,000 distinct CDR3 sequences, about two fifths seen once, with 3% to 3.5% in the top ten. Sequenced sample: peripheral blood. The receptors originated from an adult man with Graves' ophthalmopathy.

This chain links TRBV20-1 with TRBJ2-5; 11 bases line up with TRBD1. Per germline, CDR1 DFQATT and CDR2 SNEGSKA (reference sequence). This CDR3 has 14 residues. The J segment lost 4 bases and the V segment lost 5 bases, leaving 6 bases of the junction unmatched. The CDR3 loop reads CSAGQGAPGETQYF. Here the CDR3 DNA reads TGCAGTGCTGGACAGGGGGCCCCGGGAGAGACCCAGTACTTC.

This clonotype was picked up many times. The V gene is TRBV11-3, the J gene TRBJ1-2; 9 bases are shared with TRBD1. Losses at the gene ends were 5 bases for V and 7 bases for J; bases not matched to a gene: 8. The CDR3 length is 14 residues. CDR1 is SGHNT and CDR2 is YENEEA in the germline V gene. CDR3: CASSAGQGSSGYTF. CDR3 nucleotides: TGTGCCAGCAGCGCGGGACAGGGTTCTTCTGGCTACACCTTC. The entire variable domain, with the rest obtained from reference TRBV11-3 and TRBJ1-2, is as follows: EAGVVQSPRYKIIEKKQPVAFWCNPISGHNTLYWYLQNLGQGPELLIRYENEEAVDDSQLPKDRFSAERLKGVDSTLKIQPAELGDSAVYLCASSAGQGSSGYTFGSGTRLTVV.

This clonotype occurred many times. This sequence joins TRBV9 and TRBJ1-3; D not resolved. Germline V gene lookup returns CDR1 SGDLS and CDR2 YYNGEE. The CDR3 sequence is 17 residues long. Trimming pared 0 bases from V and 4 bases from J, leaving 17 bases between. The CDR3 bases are TGTGCCAGCAGCGTAGGTGGCAGGACCCTTTCAGGAAACACCATATATTTT. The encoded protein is CASSVGGRTLSGNTIYF.

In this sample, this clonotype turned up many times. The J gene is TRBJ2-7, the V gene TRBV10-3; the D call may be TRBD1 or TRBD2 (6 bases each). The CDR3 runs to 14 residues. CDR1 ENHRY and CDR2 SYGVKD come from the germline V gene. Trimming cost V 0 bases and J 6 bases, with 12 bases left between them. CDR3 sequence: CAISESGGGIEQYF. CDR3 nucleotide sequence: TGTGCCATCAGTGAGTCCGGGGGCGGGATCGAGCAGTACTTC.

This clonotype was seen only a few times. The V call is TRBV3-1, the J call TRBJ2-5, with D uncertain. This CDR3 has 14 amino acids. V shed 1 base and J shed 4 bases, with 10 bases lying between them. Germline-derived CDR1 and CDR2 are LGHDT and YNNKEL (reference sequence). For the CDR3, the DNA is TGTGCCAGCAGCCAAGGGTTTAGGGTAGAGACCCAGTACTTC. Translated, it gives CASSQGFRVETQYF.

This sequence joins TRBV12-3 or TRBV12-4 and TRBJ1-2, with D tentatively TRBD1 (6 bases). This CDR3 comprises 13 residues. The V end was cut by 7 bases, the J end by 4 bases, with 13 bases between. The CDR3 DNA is TGTGCCAGCACCCTCGAAGGGGGCTATGGCTACACCTTC. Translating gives CASTLEGGYGYTF.

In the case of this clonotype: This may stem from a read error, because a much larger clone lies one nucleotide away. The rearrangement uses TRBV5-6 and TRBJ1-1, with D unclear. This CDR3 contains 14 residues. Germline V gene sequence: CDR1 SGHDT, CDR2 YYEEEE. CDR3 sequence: CASSLLSASTGAFF. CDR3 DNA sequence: TGTGCCAGCAGCTTGTTGTCAGCGAGCACTGGAGCTTTCTTT.

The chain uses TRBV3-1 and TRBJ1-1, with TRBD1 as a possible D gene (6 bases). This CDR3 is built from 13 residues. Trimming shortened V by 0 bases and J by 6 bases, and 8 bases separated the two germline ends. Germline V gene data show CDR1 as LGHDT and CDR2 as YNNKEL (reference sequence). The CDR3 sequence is CASSQDGGPEAFF. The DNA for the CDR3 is TGTGCCAGCAGCCAAGACGGGGGGCCTGAAGCTTTCTTT.

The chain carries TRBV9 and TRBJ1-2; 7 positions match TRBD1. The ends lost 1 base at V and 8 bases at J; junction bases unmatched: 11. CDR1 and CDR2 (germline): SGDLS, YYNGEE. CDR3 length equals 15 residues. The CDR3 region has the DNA TGTGCCAGCAGCGTACGTAGCGGGACAGCAGACGGCTACACCTTC. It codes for CASSVRSGTADGYTF.

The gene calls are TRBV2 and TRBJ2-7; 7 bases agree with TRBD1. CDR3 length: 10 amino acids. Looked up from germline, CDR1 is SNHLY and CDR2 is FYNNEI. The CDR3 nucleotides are TGTGCCAGCGGCAGACAGGGAGTAGACGTC. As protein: CASGRQGVDV.

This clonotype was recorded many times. The CDR3 here is CASRTGNGEQYF. For the CDR3, the DNA is TGTGCCAGCCGGACAGGGAACGGCGAGCAGTACTTC. The chain carries TRBV19 and TRBJ2-7; 8 nucleotides match TRBD1. The CDR3 is 12 amino acids. Looked up from germline, CDR1 is LNHDA and CDR2 is SQIVND (reference sequence). Losses at the gene ends were 9 bases for V and 6 bases for J; bases not matched to a gene: 7.